The clone carrying this TCR beta chain appeared once. This specimen comes from a study of blood T cell repertoires in COVID-19. The method was immunoSEQ multiplex PCR; TCRdb's version includes in-frame clones alone and lacks a portion of them. This sample has 150,000 to 200,000 clones, with approximately 83% found just once. CDR1 is MGHRA, CDR2 YSYEKL, per germline. Deletions cut 1 base from V and 0 bases from J, with 10 bases between. This CDR3 is 15 amino acids long. Those who participated ranged in age from roughly 18 to 95 years and resided in about two dozen US areas. Within the 2 weeks before study entry, each person in the exposed group met a COVID-19 case.

The sequenced sample consisted of PBMCs or T cells enriched from blood (not recorded which). The V and J genes are TRBV4-1 and TRBJ2-7, with D perhaps TRBD1 (5 bases). The clonotype was recovered from a man between 65 and 85 years old who had been exposed to COVID-19. The CDR3 DNA is TGCGCCAGCAGCCAAGGACAGACGAGCTCCTACGAGCAGTACTTC. This codes for CASSQGQTSSYEQYF.